This is a list of T cell receptor beta chains from one sample in a study of cytotoxic CD8 clonotypes in ibrutinib-treated CLL. The repertoire was sequenced with immunoSEQ multiplex PCR; TCRdb's copy has only in-frame clones and lacks some. This table holds approximately 120,000 clones, approximately 80% found once. Sample: PBMCs, taken after 24 months of ibrutinib treatment. The receptor set was obtained from a human donor with chronic lymphocytic leukemia. The CDR3 runs from the conserved cysteine through the conserved F or W. A D gene is named only where the DNA matches it firmly. Clone sizes are given selectively: once, few, many, or a class where the clone is expanded.

CDR3 protein,CDR3 DNA,J gene,clone size,D gene,V gene
CASSARDRVNSPLHF,TGTGCCAGTAGTGCCCGGGACAGGGTAAATTCACCCCTCCACTTT,TRBJ1-6,few,TRBD1,TRBV19
CASSRWGVQETQYF,TGTGCCAGCAGCCGATGGGGGGTTCAAGAGACCCAGTACTTC,TRBJ2-5,once,-,TRBV28
CASSLTGWDYEQYF,TGTGCCAGCAGCCTGACAGGGTGGGACTACGAGCAGTACTTC,TRBJ2-7,-,TRBD1,TRBV7-9
CASSLKLQGGETQYF,TGTGCCAGCAGCTTAAAACTCCAGGGGGGAGAGACCCAGTACTTC,TRBJ2-5,-,-,TRBV7-9
CASSIEGWNSPLHF,TGTGCCAGCAGTATAGAGGGTTGGAATTCACCCCTCCACTTT,TRBJ1-6,-,-,TRBV9
CASSRDGVNQPQHF,TGCGCCAGCAGCCGTGACGGGGTTAATCAGCCCCAGCATTTT,TRBJ1-5,few,-,TRBV5-1
CASSQDNRNTEAFF,TGCGCCAGCAGCCAAGATAACAGGAACACTGAAGCTTTCTTT,TRBJ1-1,-,-,TRBV4-1
CASSYGGGQETQYF,TGTGCCAGCAGTTACGGGGGAGGACAAGAGACCCAGTACTTC,TRBJ2-5,-,-,TRBV6-6
CASSLGGQETQYF,TGCGCCAGCAGCTTGGGGGGTCAAGAGACCCAGTACTTC,TRBJ2-5,-,-,TRBV5-1
CASSEPRDSGEAFF,TGTGCCAGCAGTGAACCCCGGGACTCAGGTGAAGCTTTCTTT,TRBJ1-1,-,-,TRBV6-1
CATTRAAGSTGELFF,TGTGCCACCACCCGGGCCGCCGGTTCCACCGGGGAGCTGTTTTTT,TRBJ2-2,-,-,TRBV19
CAWSAPQLVGTAGVPLHF,TGTGCCTGGAGTGCGCCCCAGTTGGTCGGGACAGCGGGAGTACCCCTCCACTTT,TRBJ1-6,-,TRBD1,TRBV30
CASSIEGPLNQPQHF,TGTGCCAGTAGTATAGAGGGTCCCCTCAATCAGCCCCAGCATTTT,TRBJ1-5,-,-,TRBV19
CASSVRQGAGQPQHF,TGTGCCAGCAGCGTAAGGCAGGGGGCTGGTCAGCCCCAGCATTTT,TRBJ1-5,few,TRBD1,TRBV7-2
CATSRSGGAGDTQYF,TGTGCCACCAGCAGGAGCGGGGGGGCCGGAGATACGCAGTATTTT,TRBJ2-3,once,TRBD2,TRBV15
CASSSRLDPVIPLHF,TGTGCCAGCAGCTCAAGACTCGACCCCGTGATACCCCTCCACTTT,TRBJ1-6,-,-,TRBV11-2